This TCR beta chain was sequenced during a study of monozygotic twins with inflammatory bowel disease. General study findings and limits: The study found lower TCRbeta diversity (inverse Simpson) in IBD patients than in healthy co-twins. Repertoire similarity did not differ between concordant and discordant twins, perhaps due to limited power.

Blood samples of approximately 2.5 ml were drawn from every donor. The template was total RNA from whole blood, with no T cell sorting. About this clonotype itself: Its matching antigen is unknown.

TCRdb reprocessed the 5' RACE reads and stores each CDR3 protein as one record, lacking DNA. Recorded for this sample: around 380,000 distinct CDR3 sequences. The TCR comes from a human donor with ulcerative colitis or Crohn's disease, or a healthy co-twin of an affected twin (not recorded which). What was sequenced was blood.

CDR3 sequence reads: CSARTSGAKTYNEQFF. V and J are TRBV20-1 and TRBJ2-1; TCRdb returns TRBD2, unconfirmable since there is no DNA. CDR1 is DFQATT, CDR2 SNEGSKA, per germline (reference sequence). CDR3 length: 16 amino acids.